These 8 T cell receptor beta chains came from one sample sequenced in a study of patients and donors after allogeneic stem cell transplantation. MiXCR, run by TCRdb on the RT-PCR reads, gives a single entry per CDR3 protein. The table lists about a million distinct CDR3 sequences, about 20% of them singletons. Source material: blood, either unsorted or a sorted T cell fraction (not recorded which). The receptors originated from a human donor who was either an allogeneic HSCT recipient or a stem cell or donor lymphocyte infusion donor (not recorded which). It is not recorded whose cells these are; they may come from a transplant donor.

The sample holds a few counts of this clonotype. The chain recombines TRBV5-1 with TRBJ1-1; D remains ambiguous. Trimming stripped 0 bases from V and 1 base from J, with 10 bases between. The CDR3 length is 15 residues. CDR1 SGHRS and CDR2 YFSETQ come from the germline V gene. The CDR3 spells CASSLVLAPNTEAFF. CDR3 sequence (DNA): TGCGCCAGCAGCTTGGTTCTGGCTCCGAACACTGAAGCTTTCTTT.

J is TRBJ2-5 and V is TRBV3-1; 7 positions agree with TRBD1. Trimming took 2 bases from V and 1 from J; bases not matched to a gene: 7. Germline CDR1 is LGHDT and CDR2 is YNNKEL (reference sequence). This CDR3 has 16 amino acids. The CDR3 spells CASSQPTGVRQETQYF. DNA for the CDR3: TGTGCCAGCAGCCAACCTACAGGGGTTCGCCAAGAGACCCAGTACTTC.

This clonotype has more than one count but fewer than ten. The V and J genes are TRBV20-1 and TRBJ1-2; D is ambiguous. Germline-derived CDR1 and CDR2 are DFQATT and SNEGSKA (reference sequence). CDR3 length: 11 residues. The ends were cut back, 1 base at V and 5 bases at J, with 5 bases in the middle. CDR3 amino acids: CSARGQYGYTF. The CDR3, as DNA: TGCAGTGCTAGAGGACAATATGGCTACACCTTC.

This clonotype has a count of ten or more. The CDR3 DNA reads as TGTGCCAGCAGCGAACGGACAGGGAGGGACACTGAAGCTTTCTTT. As protein: CASSERTGRDTEAFF. The chain recombines TRBV6-1 with TRBJ1-1; 8 positions agree with TRBD1. V was clipped by 6 bases and J by 3 bases; unmatched bases: 9. The germline V gene encodes CDR1 MNHNS and CDR2 SASEGT. The CDR3 runs 15 residues.

This chain links TRBV28 with TRBJ1-2; unclear D gene. CDR3 length: 14 amino acids. Trimming removed 5 bases at V and 5 bases at J, with 15 bases between. Per the germline V gene, CDR1 is MDHEN and CDR2 is SYDVKM. In DNA, the CDR3 is TGTGCCAGCAGTACGCCCGGGTGGTTGTATGGCTACACCTTC. Amino acids: CASSTPGWLYGYTF.

Only a few counts were recorded for this clonotype. The chain carries TRBV6-2 or TRBV6-3 and TRBJ2-1, with D possibly being TRBD1 or TRBD2 (5 bases each). The CDR3 totals 15 residues. CDR1 and CDR2 (germline): MNHEY, SVGEGT. Trimming removed 6 bases from V and 0 bases from J, with 12 bases in between. This CDR3 reads CASRPRGLSYNEQFF. CDR3 nucleotide sequence: TGTGCCAGCAGACCGAGGGGCCTCTCCTACAATGAGCAGTTCTTC.

The chain combines TRBV7-6 with TRBJ1-1; the D is unclear. The CDR3 totals 14 residues. V lost 5 bases and J lost 4, with 14 bases in between. Germline-derived CDR1 and CDR2 are SGHVS and FNYEAQ. The CDR3 DNA is TGTGCCAGCAGCCGTAATGTGGGGTTCACTGAAGCTTTCTTT. It yields the protein CASSRNVGFTEAFF.

This clonotype was found a few times. The V gene is TRBV7-9, the J gene TRBJ2-5; a possible D gene is TRBD2 (5 bases). Per the germline V gene, CDR1 is SEHNR and CDR2 is FQNEAQ (reference sequence). V lost 1 base and J 6 bases, leaving 21 bases between the germline ends. This CDR3 comprises 17 residues. The CDR3 region is CASSLVLAGPHGKTQYF. The DNA of the CDR3 is TGTGCCAGCAGCTTAGTGTTGGCGGGCCCCCACGGGAAGACCCAGTACTTC.